This TCR beta chain was sequenced during a study of human T cells and chemical hapten exposure. Time point given: patch test 2, 6 weeks after DPC sensitization. Treatment indicated: therapeutic diphenylcyclopropenone sensitization with weekly scalp DPC. The sample holds many counts of this clonotype. CDR1 and CDR2 from the germline V gene are DFQATT and SNEGSKA (reference sequence). The CDR3 sequence is 14 residues long. V was clipped by 0 bases and J by 0 bases, with 9 bases between them. TCRdb redid the calling of the RACE reads with MiXCR, one entry per CDR3 protein. The data show about 100,000 distinct CDR3 sequences, around 10% seen once.

This TCR derives from a woman in her forties with alopecia areata. Some clones in this sample may be carry-over from other donors' samples. The gene calls are TRBV20-1 and TRBJ2-7, with a possible D match to TRBD2 (6 bases). Material: whole blood, obtained in connection with sensitization to the hapten diphenylcyclopropenone (DPC). CDR3 residues: CSARDLGSSYEQYF. The CDR3 bases are TGCAGTGCTAGAGATCTCGGGAGCTCCTACGAGCAGTACTTC.